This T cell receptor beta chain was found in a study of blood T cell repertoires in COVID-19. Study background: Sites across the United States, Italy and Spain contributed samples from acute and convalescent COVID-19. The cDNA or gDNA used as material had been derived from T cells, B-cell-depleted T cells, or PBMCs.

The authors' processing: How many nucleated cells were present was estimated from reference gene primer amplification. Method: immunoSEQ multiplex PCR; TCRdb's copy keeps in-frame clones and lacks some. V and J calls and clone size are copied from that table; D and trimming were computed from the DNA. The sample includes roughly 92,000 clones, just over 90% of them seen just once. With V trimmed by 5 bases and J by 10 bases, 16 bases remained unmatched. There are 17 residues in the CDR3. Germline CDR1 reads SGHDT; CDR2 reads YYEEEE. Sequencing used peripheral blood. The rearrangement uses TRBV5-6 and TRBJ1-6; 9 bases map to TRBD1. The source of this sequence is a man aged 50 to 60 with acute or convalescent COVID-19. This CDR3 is CASSSGTGGFSGSPLHF. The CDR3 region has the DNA TGTGCCAGCAGTTCAGGAACAGGGGGCTTTTCGGGGTCACCCCTCCACTTT.